In its sample, the clone carrying this TCR beta chain was seen many times. What it binds is unknown. This sample was taken from a study of T cells in Graves' hyperthyroidism and ophthalmopathy. It was RNA transcripts that yielded the amplified TCR beta CDR3 regions. With the HTBI primer set, the TCR CDR3 went through a first round of RT-PCR. TCRdb reprocessed the multiplex PCR reads via MiXCR and lists one record per CDR3 protein. The table includes around 600,000 distinct CDR3 sequences, 13% to 15% detected once. General study points: Appearing also in blood were most of the thyroid clonotypes expanded above 0.001.

Lactation, pregnancy, other autoimmune disease or uncontrolled infection led to exclusion of patients. Sequencing was carried out using blood. This receptor was taken from a woman aged 45-65 years with Graves' ophthalmopathy.

This CDR3 reads CSVRTSPYTEAFF. The CDR3 nucleotides read TGCAGCGTTCGGACGAGCCCTTACACTGAAGCTTTCTTT. V gene TRBV29-1 combines with J gene TRBJ1-1; D is unclear. The germline V and J ends were trimmed by 5 bases and 3 bases, with 13 bases remaining between them. This CDR3 region has 13 residues. CDR1 is SQVTM and CDR2 is ANQGSEA in the germline V gene.